The next 12 T cell receptor beta chains were all read from a single sample in a study of blood T cell repertoires in COVID-19. This table comes from immunoSEQ multiplex PCR, and its TCRdb copy is limited to in-frame clones, with some not included. The sample has some 350,000 clones, 75% to 90% seen once. Sequencing used peripheral blood. These receptors all come from a woman aged 45-65 years with COVID-19, enrolled during active disease.

This chain uses TRBV19 with TRBJ2-1; 7 nucleotides agree with TRBD2. The V and J ends lost 3 bases and 4 bases, in that order; junction bases with no gene match: 6. Germline V gene sequence: CDR1 LNHDA, CDR2 SQIVND (reference sequence). CDR3 size: 15 residues. DNA of the CDR3: TGTGCCAGTAGTATTGGGCTAGCGGCATACAATGAGCAGTTCTTC. It yields the protein CASSIGLAAYNEQFF. Full variable domain (missing parts from reference TRBV19 and TRBJ2-1): DGGITQSPKYLFRKEGQNVTLSCEQNLNHDAMYWYRQDPGQGLRLIYYSQIVNDFQKGDIAEGYSVSREKKESFPLTVTSAQKNPTAFYLCASSIGLAAYNEQFFGPGTRLTVL.

This clone appeared a few times. This sequence joins TRBV7-2 and TRBJ1-1; TRBD1 is a possible D gene (6 bases). Germline assignment: CDR1 SGHTA and CDR2 FQGNSA. The CDR3 loop spans 13 amino acids. Deletions cut 4 bases from V and 7 bases from J, with 13 bases between. The CDR3 loop reads CASSSNQGFEAFF. The CDR3 DNA follows: TGTGCCAGCAGCTCGAATCAGGGGTTTGAAGCTTTCTTT.

This sequence joins TRBV4-2 and TRBJ2-1; 9 bases map to TRBD2. This CDR3 is built from 17 residues. Germline V gene sequence: CDR1 LGHNA, CDR2 YNFKEQ. V lost 0 bases and J lost 7; bases outside the gene matches: 10. Here the CDR3 DNA reads TGTGCCAGCAGCCAAGAATCTCGGCTAGCGGGAAGGAATGAGCAGTTCTTC. Residues: CASSQESRLAGRNEQFF.

This clone appeared once. V is TRBV5-1 and J is TRBJ1-3; D is unclear. From germline, CDR1 is SGHRS and CDR2 YFSETQ. This CDR3 has 16 residues. V was trimmed by 0 bases and J by 0 bases, leaving 10 bases between them. CDR3 coding DNA: TGCGCCAGCAGCTTGGACTTCGCCTACTCTGGAAACACCATATATTTT. Translation gives CASSLDFAYSGNTIYF.

This clone turned up a few times. The V and J genes are TRBV20-1 and TRBJ2-7; TRBD2 aligns across 11 bases. Losses at the gene ends were 3 bases for V and 4 bases for J; bases not matched to a gene: 5. Germline V gene lookup returns CDR1 DFQATT and CDR2 SNEGSKA (reference sequence). The CDR3 is 14 amino acids. The CDR3 bases are TGCAGTGCTAGTTTGACTAGCGGGATTTACGAGCAGTACTTC. As protein: CSASLTSGIYEQYF.

The chain links TRBV4-1 to TRBJ1-5; 8 bases are a match to TRBD1. The CDR3 contains 18 residues. Germline V lookup: CDR1 MGHRA, CDR2 YSYEKL. The V gene end was trimmed by 2 bases and the J gene end by 1 base; junction bases not matched to a gene: 10. The CDR3 reads CASSQLGQGQWSNQPQHF. The CDR3 DNA reads TGCGCCAGCAGCCAACTCGGACAGGGTCAATGGAGCAATCAGCCCCAGCATTTT.

This clone came up many times. The gene calls are TRBV2 and TRBJ2-1; D possibly corresponds to TRBD2 (5 bases). Germline lookup yields CDR1 SNHLY and CDR2 FYNNEI. Trimming pared 7 bases from V and 7 bases from J, leaving 17 bases between. This CDR3 is built from 14 residues. The CDR3 loop reads CASNRLNSLNEQFF. As DNA, the CDR3 is TGTGCCAGCAACCGACTAAACTCCCTTAATGAGCAGTTCTTC.

The rearrangement uses TRBV5-1 and TRBJ2-5; 15 positions agree with TRBD2. Germline V gene sequence: CDR1 SGHRS, CDR2 YFSETQ. CDR3 size: 17 residues. Losses at the gene ends were 0 bases for V and 4 bases for J; bases not matched to a gene: 4. CDR3 DNA: TGCGCCAGCAGCTTGGACTTGGGACTAGCGGGAGGAGAGACCCAGTACTTC. This translates into CASSLDLGLAGGETQYF. Full variable domain (remainder filled in from reference TRBV5-1 and TRBJ2-5): KAGVTQTPRYLIKTRGQQVTLSCSPISGHRSVSWYQQTPGQGLQFLFEYFSETQRNKGNFPGRFSGRQFSNSRSEMNVSTLELGDSALYLCASSLDLGLAGGETQYFGPGTRLLVL.

This sequence joins TRBV24-1 and TRBJ2-3; TRBD2 matches 16 bases. J was trimmed by 4 bases and V by 12 bases; bases with no gene match: 15. In germline, CDR1 is KGHDR, CDR2 SFDVKD. CDR3 length: 18 amino acids. The CDR3 loop reads CAERGGTSGREDSDTQYF. The DNA for the CDR3 is TGTGCCGAGAGAGGAGGGACTAGCGGGAGGGAGGATTCAGATACGCAGTATTTT.

The CDR3 is CAWNRQGNYGYTF. CDR3 in DNA: TGTGCCTGGAATCGTCAGGGGAACTATGGCTACACCTTC. The V gene is TRBV30, the J gene TRBJ1-2, with D perhaps TRBD1 (6 bases). Deletions cut 4 bases from V and 2 bases from J, with 11 bases between. The CDR3 has 13 residues. Germline CDR1 reads GTSNPN; CDR2 reads SVGIG (reference sequence).

The chain uses TRBV3-1 (or the pseudogene TRBV3-2) and TRBJ2-7, with D tentatively TRBD1 (6 bases). The CDR3 is made up of 13 amino acids. Trimming left V 1 base short and J 6 bases short, with 10 bases between. Germline V gives CDR1 LGHDT, CDR2 YNNKEL (reference sequence). The CDR3, as DNA: TGTGCCAGCAGCCAAGTATTACAGGGCGAGCAGTACTTC. Its protein is CASSQVLQGEQYF.

The J gene is TRBJ2-1, the V gene TRBV7-6; 8 bases are a match to TRBD1. The CDR3 loop spans 15 amino acids. The junction had 12 bases not matched to a gene; V was cut back by 5 bases and J by 9 bases. Germline CDR1 is SGHVS and CDR2 is FNYEAQ. CDR3 residues: CASSPRQGKETEQFF. DNA for the CDR3: TGTGCCAGCAGCCCTCGACAGGGGAAGGAGACTGAGCAGTTCTTC.